The rows below give T cell receptor beta chains drawn from one sample of a study of cytomegalovirus exposure and HLA in healthy donors. The data were produced by immunoSEQ multiplex PCR, yet TCRdb's version contains in-frame clones alone and is incomplete. The table has 150,000 to 200,000 clones, about 87% seen once. What was sequenced was PBMCs. These receptors all come from a woman under 40 in good health and CMV-seronegative. The CDR3 runs from the conserved cysteine through the conserved F or W. Fields, in order: CDR3 protein, CDR3 DNA, D gene, V gene, J gene, CDR3 length, clone size. A D gene is named only where the DNA matches it firmly. Expanded clones get a size class; other rows say once, few or many, or leave the size out.

CDR3 protein: CASSQEISGGLSTDTQYF
CDR3 DNA: TGTGCCAGCAGCCAAGAAATTAGCGGGGGACTAAGCACAGATACGCAGTATTTT
D gene: TRBD2
V gene: TRBV4-2
J gene: TRBJ2-3
CDR3 length: 18
clone size: .

CDR3 protein: CASSQALNTEAFF
CDR3 DNA: TGTGCCAGCAGCCAAGCATTGAACACTGAAGCTTTCTTT
D gene: .
V gene: TRBV7-2
J gene: TRBJ1-1
CDR3 length: 13
clone size: .

CDR3 protein: CASSSTRDRGYEQYF
CDR3 DNA: TGTGCCAGCAGCTCAACCCGGGACAGGGGATACGAGCAGTACTTC
D gene: TRBD1
V gene: TRBV7-9
J gene: TRBJ2-7
CDR3 length: 15
clone size: .

CDR3 protein: CASSVGSGYGYTF
CDR3 DNA: TGTGCCAGCAGTGTGGGCAGCGGCTATGGCTACACCTTC
D gene: .
V gene: TRBV28
J gene: TRBJ1-2
CDR3 length: 13
clone size: .

CDR3 protein: CASSSSVPRDGTYNSPLHF
CDR3 DNA: TGTGCCAGCAGTTCCTCCGTCCCCCGGGACGGGACTTATAATTCACCCCTCCACTTT
D gene: .
V gene: TRBV27
J gene: TRBJ1-6
CDR3 length: 19
clone size: .

CDR3 protein: CASRRQGGSYNSPLHF
CDR3 DNA: TGTGCCAGCAGGAGACAGGGAGGATCCTATAATTCACCCCTCCACTTT
D gene: TRBD1
V gene: TRBV27
J gene: TRBJ1-6
CDR3 length: 16
clone size: .

CDR3 protein: CASSQEYLQGQETQYF
CDR3 DNA: TGCGCCAGCAGCCAAGAGTATCTCCAGGGGCAAGAGACCCAGTACTTC
D gene: .
V gene: TRBV4-1
J gene: TRBJ2-5
CDR3 length: 16
clone size: .

CDR3 protein: CASTPGGVTEAFF
CDR3 DNA: TGTGCCAGCACTCCAGGAGGCGTCACTGAAGCTTTCTTT
D gene: .
V gene: TRBV7-2
J gene: TRBJ1-1
CDR3 length: 13
clone size: .

CDR3 protein: CASSLEGVGRTEAFF
CDR3 DNA: TGTGCCAGCAGCTTAGAGGGGGTAGGTCGGACTGAAGCTTTCTTT
D gene: .
V gene: TRBV7-9
J gene: TRBJ1-1
CDR3 length: 15
clone size: once

CDR3 protein: CATRGQVKACTEAFF
CDR3 DNA: TGTGCCACCAGGGGACAGGTCAAAGCGTGCACTGAAGCTTTCTTT
D gene: TRBD1
V gene: TRBV15
J gene: TRBJ1-1
CDR3 length: 15
clone size: .

CDR3 protein: CSVETSGGNEQFF
CDR3 DNA: TGCAGCGTTGAGACTAGCGGGGGAAATGAGCAGTTCTTC
D gene: TRBD2
V gene: TRBV29-1
J gene: TRBJ2-1
CDR3 length: 13
clone size: .

CDR3 protein: CASSFGGREAFF
CDR3 DNA: TGTGCCAGCAGTTTCGGGGGGAGAGAAGCTTTCTTT
D gene: .
V gene: TRBV27
J gene: TRBJ1-1
CDR3 length: 12
clone size: .

CDR3 protein: CASSSQTGTGREAFF
CDR3 DNA: TGCGCCAGCAGCTCCCAGACCGGGACAGGGCGAGAAGCTTTCTTT
D gene: TRBD1
V gene: TRBV5-1
J gene: TRBJ1-1
CDR3 length: 15
clone size: .

CDR3 protein: CASSLGLGRGGSGDTQYF
CDR3 DNA: TGTGCCAGCAGCTTAGGGTTGGGGCGGGGGGGCAGTGGAGATACGCAGTATTTT
D gene: TRBD2
V gene: TRBV7-2
J gene: TRBJ2-3
CDR3 length: 18
clone size: .

CDR3 protein: CASSLDVEWGSPYEQYF
CDR3 DNA: TGTGCCAGCAGCTTAGATGTAGAGTGGGGCTCCCCCTACGAGCAGTACTTC
D gene: .
V gene: TRBV11-2
J gene: TRBJ2-7
CDR3 length: 17
clone size: .

CDR3 protein: CASSYLSSTSGNTIYF
CDR3 DNA: TGTGCCAGCAGTTACCTAAGTAGCACCTCTGGAAACACCATATATTTT
D gene: .
V gene: TRBV6-5
J gene: TRBJ1-3
CDR3 length: 16
clone size: .

CDR3 protein: CASSPAQVGYNEQFF
CDR3 DNA: TGTGCCAGCAGCCCGGCCCAGGTAGGCTACAATGAGCAGTTCTTC
D gene: .
V gene: TRBV7-9
J gene: TRBJ2-1
CDR3 length: 15
clone size: .

CDR3 protein: CASSQTLAYGYTF
CDR3 DNA: TGCGCCAGCAGCCAAACCCTAGCCTATGGCTACACCTTC
D gene: .
V gene: TRBV4-1
J gene: TRBJ1-2
CDR3 length: 13
clone size: .

CDR3 protein: CASSHGTGYGYTF
CDR3 DNA: TGCGCCAGCAGCCATGGGACAGGGTATGGCTACACCTTC
D gene: TRBD1
V gene: TRBV4-3
J gene: TRBJ1-2
CDR3 length: 13
clone size: once

CDR3 protein: CASSKNRGELPEAFF
CDR3 DNA: TGTGCCAGCAGCAAGAACAGGGGGGAATTGCCTGAAGCTTTCTTT
D gene: TRBD1
V gene: TRBV7-9
J gene: TRBJ1-1
CDR3 length: 15
clone size: .

CDR3 protein: CASSPPLPQPDTEAFF
CDR3 DNA: TGTGCCAGCAGCCCACCCTTGCCACAACCCGACACTGAAGCTTTCTTT
D gene: .
V gene: TRBV6-6
J gene: TRBJ1-1
CDR3 length: 16
clone size: .

CDR3 protein: CASSLYTTVDQPQHF
CDR3 DNA: TGTGCCAGCAGCTTGTATACGACAGTGGATCAGCCCCAGCATTTT
D gene: .
V gene: TRBV7-9
J gene: TRBJ1-5
CDR3 length: 15
clone size: .

CDR3 protein: CSAMTSYTGELFF
CDR3 DNA: TGCAGCGCAATGACTAGTTACACCGGGGAGCTGTTTTTT
D gene: .
V gene: TRBV29-1
J gene: TRBJ2-2
CDR3 length: 13
clone size: .

CDR3 protein: CASSWAGLARNNEQFF
CDR3 DNA: TGTGCCAGCAGCTGGGCCGGACTAGCGAGGAACAATGAGCAGTTCTTC
D gene: TRBD2
V gene: TRBV7-2
J gene: TRBJ2-1
CDR3 length: 16
clone size: few

CDR3 protein: CAWSVGQGSTDTQYF
CDR3 DNA: TGTGCCTGGAGTGTAGGGCAGGGGTCCACAGATACGCAGTATTTT
D gene: .
V gene: TRBV30
J gene: TRBJ2-3
CDR3 length: 15
clone size: .

CDR3 protein: CASSHGHTYEQYF
CDR3 DNA: TGTGCCAGCAGTCACGGACACACCTACGAGCAGTACTTC
D gene: .
V gene: TRBV27
J gene: TRBJ2-7
CDR3 length: 13
clone size: .

CDR3 protein: CAWSTSTGQTYEQYF
CDR3 DNA: TGTGCCTGGAGCACCTCAACAGGACAGACCTACGAGCAGTACTTC
D gene: .
V gene: TRBV30
J gene: TRBJ2-7
CDR3 length: 15
clone size: .

CDR3 protein: CASSAYGTGEYEQYF
CDR3 DNA: TGTGCCAGCAGCGCCTATGGGACTGGGGAATACGAGCAGTACTTC
D gene: .
V gene: TRBV13
J gene: TRBJ2-7
CDR3 length: 15
clone size: .

CDR3 protein: CASGTGSQSSGNTIYF
CDR3 DNA: TGCGCCAGCGGAACAGGTTCCCAGAGCTCTGGAAACACCATATATTTT
D gene: .
V gene: TRBV5-1
J gene: TRBJ1-3
CDR3 length: 16
clone size: .

CDR3 protein: CASSVGQGDQPQHF
CDR3 DNA: TGCGCCAGCAGCGTGGGACAGGGAGATCAGCCCCAGCATTTT
D gene: TRBD1
V gene: TRBV5-1
J gene: TRBJ1-5
CDR3 length: 14
clone size: .

CDR3 protein: CASSILGTVGEKLFF
CDR3 DNA: TGTGCCAGTAGTATTCTAGGGACAGTCGGAGAAAAACTGTTTTTT
D gene: TRBD1
V gene: TRBV19
J gene: TRBJ1-4
CDR3 length: 15
clone size: .

CDR3 protein: CASSLGAGGGSYNEQFF
CDR3 DNA: TGTGCCAGCAGCTTGGGGGCGGGTGGTGGGTCCTACAATGAGCAGTTCTTC
D gene: .
V gene: TRBV7-6
J gene: TRBJ2-1
CDR3 length: 17
clone size: .

CDR3 protein: CASSQSERGVNTGELFF
CDR3 DNA: TGTGCCAGCAGCCAGTCGGAGCGGGGGGTGAACACCGGGGAGCTGTTTTTT
D gene: TRBD2
V gene: TRBV11-2
J gene: TRBJ2-2
CDR3 length: 17
clone size: .

CDR3 protein: CASSLQQGAATNEKLFF
CDR3 DNA: TGCGCCAGCAGCCTCCAACAGGGGGCTGCAACTAATGAAAAACTGTTTTTT
D gene: TRBD1
V gene: TRBV4-1
J gene: TRBJ1-4
CDR3 length: 17
clone size: .

CDR3 protein: CASSPQQGPAKNIQYF
CDR3 DNA: TGTGCCAGCTCACCACAACAGGGCCCAGCCAAAAACATTCAGTACTTC
D gene: .
V gene: TRBV18
J gene: TRBJ2-4
CDR3 length: 16
clone size: .

CDR3 protein: CSAGDSTDEQFF
CDR3 DNA: TGCAGCGCTGGGGACTCAACAGATGAGCAGTTCTTC
D gene: .
V gene: TRBV29-1
J gene: TRBJ2-1
CDR3 length: 12
clone size: .

CDR3 protein: CASSLEGVTQYF
CDR3 DNA: TGTGCCAGCAGCTTAGAGGGGGTCACGCAGTATTTT
D gene: .
V gene: TRBV7-8
J gene: TRBJ2-3
CDR3 length: 12
clone size: .

CDR3 protein: CSVQKTESQETQYF
CDR3 DNA: TGCAGCGTCCAAAAAACAGAGTCCCAAGAGACCCAGTACTTC
D gene: .
V gene: TRBV29-1
J gene: TRBJ2-5
CDR3 length: 14
clone size: .

CDR3 protein: CASSLGQMGVNEQFF
CDR3 DNA: TGTGCCAGCAGTTTAGGGCAAATGGGCGTCAATGAGCAGTTCTTC
D gene: .
V gene: TRBV27
J gene: TRBJ2-1
CDR3 length: 15
clone size: .

CDR3 protein: CASSQTPTGGEYF
CDR3 DNA: TGTGCCAGCTCCCAAACCCCAACCGGGGGAGAGTACTTC
D gene: .
V gene: TRBV6-5
J gene: TRBJ2-4
CDR3 length: 13
clone size: .

CDR3 protein: CASSLETGNTEAFF
CDR3 DNA: TGTGCCAGCAGCTTAGAGACAGGGAACACTGAAGCTTTCTTT
D gene: .
V gene: TRBV11-2
J gene: TRBJ1-1
CDR3 length: 14
clone size: .

CDR3 protein: CSVDLGLADYNEQFF
CDR3 DNA: TGCAGCGTTGACCTAGGACTAGCGGATTACAATGAGCAGTTCTTC
D gene: TRBD2
V gene: TRBV29-1
J gene: TRBJ2-1
CDR3 length: 15
clone size: .

CDR3 protein: CASSDDRVQPQHF
CDR3 DNA: TGTGCCAGCAGTGATGACAGGGTACAGCCCCAGCATTTT
D gene: TRBD1
V gene: TRBV2
J gene: TRBJ1-5
CDR3 length: 13
clone size: few